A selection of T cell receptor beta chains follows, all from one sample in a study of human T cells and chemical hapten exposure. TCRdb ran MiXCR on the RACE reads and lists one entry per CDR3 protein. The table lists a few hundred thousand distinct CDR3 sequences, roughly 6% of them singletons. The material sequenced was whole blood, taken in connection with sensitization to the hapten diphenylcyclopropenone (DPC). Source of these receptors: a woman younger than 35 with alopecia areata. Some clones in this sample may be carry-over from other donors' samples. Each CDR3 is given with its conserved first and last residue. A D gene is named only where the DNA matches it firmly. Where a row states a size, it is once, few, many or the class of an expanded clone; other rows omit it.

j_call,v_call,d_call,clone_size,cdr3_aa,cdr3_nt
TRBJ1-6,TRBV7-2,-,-,CASSFLYSNSPLHF,TGTGCCAGCAGCTTCCTATACTCAAATTCACCCCTCCACTTT
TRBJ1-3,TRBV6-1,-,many,CASSEAVANSGNTIYF,TGTGCCAGCAGTGAAGCTGTGGCTAACTCTGGAAACACCATATATTTT
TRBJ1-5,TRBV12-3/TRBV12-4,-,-,CASSLLPGLSQPQHF,TGTGCCAGCAGTTTGTTACCAGGGTTGAGCCAGCCCCAGCATTTT
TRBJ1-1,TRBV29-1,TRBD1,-,CSVQGRTGGLLNTEAFF,TGCAGCGTCCAAGGGAGGACAGGGGGGTTATTGAACACTGAAGCTTTCTTT
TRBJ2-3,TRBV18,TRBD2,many,CASSPTRGRGGTDTQYF,TGTGCCAGCTCACCAACAAGAGGACGGGGGGGCACAGATACGCAGTATTTT
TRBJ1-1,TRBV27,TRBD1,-,CASSPYGTGETEAFF,TGTGCCAGCAGTCCATATGGGACAGGGGAAACTGAAGCTTTCTTT
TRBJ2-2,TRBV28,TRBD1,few,CASSLYRGTTGELFF,TGTGCCAGCAGTTTGTACAGGGGAACCACCGGGGAGCTGTTTTTT
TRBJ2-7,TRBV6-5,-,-,CASIARAGQPYEQYF,TGTGCCAGCATAGCCCGCGCAGGTCAGCCCTACGAGCAGTACTTC
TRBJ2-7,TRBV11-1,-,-,CASSVADSYEQYF,TGTGCCAGCAGTGTTGCTGATTCCTACGAGCAGTACTTC
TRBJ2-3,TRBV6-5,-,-,CASSNTGLRGTDTQYF,TGTGCCAGCAGTAACACGGGGCTCAGAGGCACAGATACGCAGTATTTT
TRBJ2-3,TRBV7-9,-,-,CASSLVLADTQYF,TGTGCCAGCAGCTTAGTGCTAGCAGATACGCAGTATTTT
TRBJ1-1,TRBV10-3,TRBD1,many,CAISESKEQGARTEAFF,TGTGCCATCAGTGAGTCGAAGGAACAGGGGGCTAGAACTGAAGCTTTCTTT
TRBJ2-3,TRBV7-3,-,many,CASSSSSASTDTQYF,TGTGCCAGCAGCTCTTCTAGCGCTAGCACAGATACGCAGTATTTT
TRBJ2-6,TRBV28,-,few,CASSFMDSNPSGANVLTF,TGTGCCAGCAGTTTTATGGACAGTAACCCCTCTGGGGCCAACGTCCTGACTTTC
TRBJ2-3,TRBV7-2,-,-,CASSLVVPPTQYF,TGTGCCAGCAGCTTAGTAGTACCCCCGACGCAGTATTTT